Following are 20 T cell receptor beta chains from one sample sequenced in a study of OX40 agonist ivuxolimab in advanced cancers. Data came from immunoSEQ multiplex PCR; TCRdb stores just in-frame clones and leaves some out. The profile shows tens of thousands of clones, 93% of them singletons. This material consisted of CD4+ or CD8+ T cells sorted from blood, taken in a trial of the OX40 agonist ivuxolimab. These receptors were taken from an adult with an advanced solid tumor such as melanoma, head and neck, liver or kidney cancer.

The chain recombines TRBV5-5 with TRBJ2-7; a weak D match, TRBD2 (5 bases). Germline V gene sequence: CDR1 SGHKS, CDR2 YYEKEE (reference sequence). This CDR3 has 14 residues. V was clipped by 4 bases and J by 3 bases, with 14 bases between them. The CDR3 DNA reads TGTGCCAGCAGCCCGCCGGGTCGGGGCTACGAGCAGTACTTC. It is translated as CASSPPGRGYEQYF. The full variable domain, with the rest looked up from reference TRBV5-5 and TRBJ2-7, is DAGVTQSPTHLIKTRGQQVTLRCSPISGHKSVSWYQQVLGQGPQFIFQYYEKEERGRGNFPDRFSARQFPNYSSELNVNALLLGDSALYLCASSPPGRGYEQYFGPGTRLTVT.

This chain uses TRBV6-5 with TRBJ1-1, with TRBD1 as a possible D gene (5 bases). The ends were cut back, 0 bases at V and 4 bases at J, with 9 bases in the middle. Germline assignment: CDR1 MNHEY and CDR2 SVGAGI. This CDR3 spans 14 amino acids. The CDR3 region has the DNA TGTGCCAGCAGTTACTCGGGGGAGGGCACTGAAGCTTTCTTT. It translates to CASSYSGEGTEAFF.

This chain links TRBV11-2 with TRBJ1-6; D gene uncertain. Germline V gene lookup returns CDR1 SGHAT and CDR2 FQNNGV. The CDR3 has 15 residues. Between the trimmed V and J ends, which lost 4 bases and 5 bases, there was a span of 12 bases. CDR3 amino acids: CASSSNHRDNSPLHF. The CDR3 DNA follows: TGTGCCAGCAGCTCCAACCACCGGGATAATTCACCCCTCCACTTT.

This chain connects TRBV4-1 to TRBJ1-1; D is perhaps TRBD1 (6 bases). CDR1 is MGHRA, CDR2 YSYEKL, per germline. Trimming removed 2 bases from V and 4 bases from J, with 11 bases in between. The CDR3 consists of 14 residues. CDR3 DNA: TGCGCCAGCAGCCAACCGGACAGCGGCACTGAAGCTTTCTTT. It encodes CASSQPDSGTEAFF.

The rearrangement uses TRBV30 and TRBJ1-1, with 8 positions matching TRBD1. V shed 3 bases and J 4 bases; nucleotides not matched to a gene: 7. This CDR3 contains 14 residues. Germline V lookup: CDR1 GTSNPN, CDR2 SVGIG (reference sequence). CDR3 region: CAWRNLGQGTEAFF. Written as DNA, the CDR3 is TGTGCCTGGAGAAACCTTGGACAGGGCACTGAAGCTTTCTTT.

The J gene is TRBJ2-4, the V gene TRBV5-1, with 8 bases identical to TRBD1. The germline V gene has CDR1 SGHRS and CDR2 YFSETQ. Trimming removed 3 bases from V and 14 bases from J; junction bases left unmatched: 7. This CDR3 has 12 amino acids. The CDR3 sequence: CASSWDRRVEYF. The CDR3 DNA sequence: TGCGCCAGCAGCTGGGACAGGCGGGTGGAGTACTTC.

This rearrangement joins TRBV27 to TRBJ2-2; 8 bases are a match to TRBD1. CDR1 and CDR2 (germline): MNHEY, SMNVEV (reference sequence). This CDR3 is built from 15 residues. V shed 5 bases and J 6 bases; nucleotides not matched to a gene: 8. In DNA, the CDR3 is TGTGCCAGCAGTCAAGGGACAGGAGGGGCCGGGGAGCTGTTTTTT. It is translated as CASSQGTGGAGELFF.

The J gene is TRBJ2-7, the V gene TRBV30, with TRBD2 identical over 7 bases. CDR1 and CDR2 from the germline V gene are GTSNPN and SVGIG (reference sequence). The J segment lost 7 bases and the V segment lost 0 bases, leaving 6 bases of the junction unmatched. The CDR3 is 13 residues long. The CDR3, as DNA: TGTGCCTGGAGTGTAACGGGGGGAGGTGAGCAGTACTTC. It specifies CAWSVTGGGEQYF.

J is TRBJ1-3 and V is TRBV4-3; D perhaps matches TRBD1 (5 bases). Per the germline V gene, CDR1 is LGHNA and CDR2 is YSLEER. This CDR3 has 16 residues. The germline V and J ends were trimmed by 1 base and 3 bases, with 13 bases remaining between them. CDR3 loop: CASSQVSQGDGNTIYF. In DNA, the CDR3 is TGCGCCAGCAGCCAAGTTTCCCAGGGTGATGGAAACACCATATATTTT.

This rearrangement joins TRBV30 to TRBJ1-4; D is undetermined. The CDR3 contains 11 residues. The germline gives CDR1 GTSNPN, CDR2 SVGIG (reference sequence). V was cut by 2 bases and J by 11 bases, with 9 bases left in between. The CDR3, as DNA: TGTGCCTGGAGTTCGACGGGGAAACTGTTTTTT. It is translated as CAWSSTGKLFF.

This clone was counted once. V usage is TRBV5-5 and J usage is TRBJ2-7, with TRBD1 matching over 7 bases. This CDR3 is built from 17 residues. With V trimmed by 5 bases and J by 0 bases, 14 bases remained unmatched. Germline assignment: CDR1 SGHKS and CDR2 YYEKEE (reference sequence). DNA of the CDR3: TGTGCCAGCAGATCCGGGACAGCCGGAACTCGCTCCTACGAGCAGTACTTC. Encoded protein: CASRSGTAGTRSYEQYF.

This chain uses TRBV4-3 with TRBJ1-2; D perhaps matches TRBD1 (5 bases). The CDR3 is 13 residues long. Trimming shortened V by 0 bases and J by 6 bases, and 8 bases separated the two germline ends. Germline V CDR1 and CDR2: LGHNA, YSLEER. The CDR3 DNA reads TGCGCCAGCAGCCAAGATGAGGGGAATGGCTACACCTTC. Translating it yields CASSQDEGNGYTF.

V and J are TRBV7-9 and TRBJ2-3; 7 bases are shared with TRBD2. CDR1 and CDR2 (germline): SEHNR, FQNEAQ (reference sequence). After removal of 8 bases from V and 0 bases from J, the junction contained 5 bases not matched to a gene. This CDR3 comprises 14 residues. The CDR3 bases are TGTGCCAGCCTCGTTAGCGGGAGCACAGATACGCAGTATTTT. This encodes CASLVSGSTDTQYF.

The CDR3 nucleotides read TGTGCCAGCAGTTTATCCATGATCGTGGGTGAGCAGTACTTC. Its translation is CASSLSMIVGEQYF. The rearrangement uses TRBV28 and TRBJ2-7, with D hard to call. Germline values: CDR1 MDHEN, CDR2 SYDVKM. The CDR3 has 14 residues. V was cut by 1 base and J by 7 bases, with 14 bases left in between.

This clone was counted between two and nine times. J is TRBJ1-1 and V is TRBV2, with unresolved D. V was trimmed by 8 bases and J by 6 bases, leaving 13 bases between them. Germline V lookup: CDR1 SNHLY, CDR2 FYNNEI. The CDR3 consists of 12 residues. CDR3 protein: CASVLGLSEAFF. CDR3 nucleotides: TGTGCCAGCGTGCTAGGCCTATCTGAAGCTTTCTTT.

The chain carries TRBV7-6 and TRBJ2-2, with 8 bases aligning to TRBD2. The V and J ends lost 2 bases and 0 bases, in that order; junction bases with no gene match: 5. The CDR3 has 17 amino acids. The V gene's germline CDR1 is SGHVS and CDR2 FNYEAQ. CDR3 in amino acids: CASSLWLAGPNTGELFF. CDR3 nucleotide sequence: TGTGCCAGCAGCTTATGGCTAGCGGGCCCGAACACCGGGGAGCTGTTTTTT.

The rearrangement links TRBV27 to TRBJ2-2; no firm D call. This CDR3 has 13 residues. V dropped 3 bases and J dropped 5 bases, with 7 bases sitting between them. Germline V lookup: CDR1 MNHEY, CDR2 SMNVEV (reference sequence). The CDR3 DNA reads TGTGCCAGCAGTTTGGGCATTACCGGGGAGCTGTTTTTT. Translating it yields CASSLGITGELFF.

This sequence joins TRBV5-4 and TRBJ2-7, with 7 bases aligning to TRBD2. CDR3 size: 18 residues. CDR1 SGHNT and CDR2 YYREEE come from the germline V gene (reference sequence). V gave up 4 bases and J gave up 1 base; unmatched junction bases: 17. CDR3 region: CASSGAAREGVPSYEQYF. CDR3 nucleotides: TGTGCCAGCAGCGGGGCGGCGAGGGAGGGCGTCCCTTCCTACGAGCAGTACTTC.

The chain has TRBV12-5 and TRBJ2-7; unclear D gene. This CDR3 contains 15 residues. V lost 2 bases and J 3 bases, leaving 14 bases between the germline ends. Germline lookup yields CDR1 LGHNT and CDR2 FRNRAP. The CDR3 sequence is CASGLYDRQDYEQYF. The CDR3 DNA sequence: TGTGCTAGTGGTTTGTACGACCGGCAGGACTACGAGCAGTACTTC.

The chain joins TRBV6-5 to TRBJ2-3, with D possibly matching TRBD2 (6 bases). From germline, CDR1 is MNHEY and CDR2 SVGAGI. There are 16 residues in the CDR3. Trimming shortened V by 0 bases and J by 6 bases, and 16 bases separated the two germline ends. The CDR3 here is CASSYSGRGSADTQYF. For the CDR3, the DNA is TGTGCCAGCAGTTACTCAGGGCGGGGATCGGCGGATACGCAGTATTTT.